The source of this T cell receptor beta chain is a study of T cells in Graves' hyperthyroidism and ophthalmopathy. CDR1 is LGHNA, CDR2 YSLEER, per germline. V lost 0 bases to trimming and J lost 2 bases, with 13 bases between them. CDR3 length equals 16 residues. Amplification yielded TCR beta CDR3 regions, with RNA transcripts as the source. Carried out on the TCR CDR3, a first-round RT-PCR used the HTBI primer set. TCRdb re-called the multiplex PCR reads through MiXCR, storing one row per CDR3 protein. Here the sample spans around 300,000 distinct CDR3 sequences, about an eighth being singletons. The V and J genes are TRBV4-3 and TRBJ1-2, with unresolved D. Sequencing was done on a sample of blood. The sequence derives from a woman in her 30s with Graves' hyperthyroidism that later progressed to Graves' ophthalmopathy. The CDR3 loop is CASSQESQKPNYGYTF. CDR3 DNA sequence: TGCGCCAGCAGCCAAGAATCCCAGAAACCAAACTATGGCTACACCTTC.